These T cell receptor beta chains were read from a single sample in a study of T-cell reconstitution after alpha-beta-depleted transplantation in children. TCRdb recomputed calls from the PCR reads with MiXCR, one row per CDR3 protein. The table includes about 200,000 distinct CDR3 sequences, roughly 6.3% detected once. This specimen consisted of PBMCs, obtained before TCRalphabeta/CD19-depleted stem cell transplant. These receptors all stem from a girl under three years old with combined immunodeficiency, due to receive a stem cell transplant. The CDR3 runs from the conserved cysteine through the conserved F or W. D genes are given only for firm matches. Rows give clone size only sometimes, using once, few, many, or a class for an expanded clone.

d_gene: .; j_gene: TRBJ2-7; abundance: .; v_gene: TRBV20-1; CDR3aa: CSARDLETYEQYF; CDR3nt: TGCAGTGCTAGAGATCTGGAGACCTACGAGCAGTACTTC
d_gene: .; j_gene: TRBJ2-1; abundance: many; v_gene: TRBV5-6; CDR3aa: CASSFIYNEQFF; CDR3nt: TGTGCCAGCAGCTTCATCTACAATGAGCAGTTCTTC
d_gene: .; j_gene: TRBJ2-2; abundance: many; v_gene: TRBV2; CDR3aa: CASRGGLHLGELFF; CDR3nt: TGTGCCAGCAGGGGGGGACTGCATCTGGGGGAGCTGTTTTTT
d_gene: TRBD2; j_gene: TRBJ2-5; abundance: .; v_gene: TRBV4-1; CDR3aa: CASSTSGGKETQYF; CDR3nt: TGCGCCAGCAGTACTAGCGGGGGGAAAGAGACCCAGTACTTC
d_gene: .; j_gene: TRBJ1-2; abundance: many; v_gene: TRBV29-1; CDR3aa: CSVPTEAYGYTF; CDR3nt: TGCAGCGTTCCTACTGAGGCCTATGGCTACACCTTC
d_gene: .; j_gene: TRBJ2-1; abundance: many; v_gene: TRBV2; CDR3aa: CASSPGYYNEQFF; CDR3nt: TGTGCCAGCAGTCCCGGCTACTACAATGAGCAGTTCTTC
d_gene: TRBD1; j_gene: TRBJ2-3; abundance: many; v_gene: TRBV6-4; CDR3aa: CASSDSLRTGVYTQYF; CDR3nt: TGTGCCAGCAGTGACTCGCTCCGGACAGGGGTGTATACGCAGTATTTT
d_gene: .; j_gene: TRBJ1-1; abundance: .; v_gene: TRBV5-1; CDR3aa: CASSGTSLGTEAFF; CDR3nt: TGCGCCAGCAGTGGGACAAGCCTGGGCACTGAAGCTTTCTTT
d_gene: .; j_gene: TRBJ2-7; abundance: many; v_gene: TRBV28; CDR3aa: CASSPSHAYEQYF; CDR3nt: TGTGCCAGCAGTCCTTCTCATGCCTACGAGCAGTACTTC
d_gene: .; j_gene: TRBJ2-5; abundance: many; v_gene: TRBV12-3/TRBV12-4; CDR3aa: CASSLWEETQYF; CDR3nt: TGTGCCAGCAGTTTATGGGAAGAGACCCAGTACTTC
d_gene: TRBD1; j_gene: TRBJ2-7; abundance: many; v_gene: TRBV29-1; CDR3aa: CSVGGTGGIYEQYF; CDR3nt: TGCAGCGTTGGCGGGACAGGGGGCATTTACGAGCAGTACTTC
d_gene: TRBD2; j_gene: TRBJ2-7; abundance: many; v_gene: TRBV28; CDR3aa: CASSGTSYEQYF; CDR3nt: TGTGCCAGCAGCGGGACTAGCTACGAGCAGTACTTC
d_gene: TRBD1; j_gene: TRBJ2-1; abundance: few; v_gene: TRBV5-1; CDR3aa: CASSFPGQGYNEQFF; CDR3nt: TGCGCCAGCAGCTTCCCGGGACAGGGCTACAATGAGCAGTTCTTC
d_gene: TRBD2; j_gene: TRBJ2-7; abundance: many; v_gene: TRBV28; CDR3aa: CASSFPASTGTSGIVHYEQYF; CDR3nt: TGTGCCAGCAGTTTTCCGGCCTCAACCGGGACTAGCGGGATTGTGCACTACGAGCAGTACTTC
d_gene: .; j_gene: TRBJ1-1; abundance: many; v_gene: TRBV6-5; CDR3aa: CASSSPLGRGTMNTEAFF; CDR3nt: TGTGCCAGCAGTTCACCCCTTGGGAGGGGTACGATGAACACTGAAGCTTTCTTT
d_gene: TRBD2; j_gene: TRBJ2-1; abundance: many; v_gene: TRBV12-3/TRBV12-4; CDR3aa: CASNDGIGLADYNEQFF; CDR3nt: TGTGCCAGCAACGACGGAATAGGACTAGCGGACTACAATGAGCAGTTCTTC
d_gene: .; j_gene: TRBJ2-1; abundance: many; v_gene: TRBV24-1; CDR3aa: CATSDRTSYNEQFF; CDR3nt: TGTGCCACCAGTGACCGAACTAGCTACAATGAGCAGTTCTTC
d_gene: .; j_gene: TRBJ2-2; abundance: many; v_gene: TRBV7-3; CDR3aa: CASSLYGGTNTGELFF; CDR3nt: TGTGCCAGCAGCTTATACGGGGGCACAAACACCGGGGAGCTGTTTTTT
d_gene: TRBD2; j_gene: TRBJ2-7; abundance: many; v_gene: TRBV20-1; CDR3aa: CSARMGTSGRVGYEQYF; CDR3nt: TGCAGTGCTAGAATGGGGACTAGCGGGAGGGTTGGCTACGAGCAGTACTTC
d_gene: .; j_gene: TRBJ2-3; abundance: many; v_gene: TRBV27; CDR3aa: CASGLGDTQYF; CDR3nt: TGTGCCAGCGGTCTTGGGGATACGCAGTATTTT
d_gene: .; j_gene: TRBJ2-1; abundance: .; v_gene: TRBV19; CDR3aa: CASSIFPRNEQFF; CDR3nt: TGTGCCAGTAGTATATTCCCCCGCAATGAGCAGTTCTTC
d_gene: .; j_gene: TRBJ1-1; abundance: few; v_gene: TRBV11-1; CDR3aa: CASRQGNVDEAFF; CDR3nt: TGTGCCAGCAGGCAGGGAAATGTTGATGAAGCTTTCTTT
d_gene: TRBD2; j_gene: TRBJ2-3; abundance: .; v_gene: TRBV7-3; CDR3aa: CASSLTSGGGAPDTQYF; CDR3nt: TGTGCCAGCAGCTTAACATCCGGCGGGGGGGCCCCAGATACGCAGTATTTT
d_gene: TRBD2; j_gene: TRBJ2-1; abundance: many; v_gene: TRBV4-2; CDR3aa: CASSQRIIAGGYNEQFF; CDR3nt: TGTGCCAGCAGCCAAAGGATCATAGCGGGAGGCTACAATGAGCAGTTCTTC
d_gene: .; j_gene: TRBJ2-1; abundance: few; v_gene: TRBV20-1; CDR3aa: CSAPRGWGYNEQFF; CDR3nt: TGCAGTGCTCCCAGGGGCTGGGGTTACAATGAGCAGTTCTTC
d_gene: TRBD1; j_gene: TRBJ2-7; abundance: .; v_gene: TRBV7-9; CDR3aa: CASSRTGGDTYEQYF; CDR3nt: TGTGCCAGCAGCCGTACAGGGGGCGATACCTACGAGCAGTACTTC
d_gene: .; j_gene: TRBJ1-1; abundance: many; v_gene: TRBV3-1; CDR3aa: CASSSGHLFTEAFF; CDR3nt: TGTGCCAGCAGCTCGGGACATCTCTTCACTGAAGCTTTCTTT
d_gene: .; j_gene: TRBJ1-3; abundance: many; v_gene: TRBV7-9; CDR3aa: CASSLSAGGYRSGNTIYF; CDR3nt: TGTGCCAGCAGCTTATCGGCGGGGGGATACCGCTCTGGAAACACCATATATTTT
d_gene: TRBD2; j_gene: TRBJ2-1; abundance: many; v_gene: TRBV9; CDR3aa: CASSLKTSGIMNEQFF; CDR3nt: TGTGCCAGCAGTCTGAAAACTAGCGGGATAATGAATGAGCAGTTCTTC
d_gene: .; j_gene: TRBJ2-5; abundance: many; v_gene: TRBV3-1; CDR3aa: CASSQDSFRETQYF; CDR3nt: TGTGCCAGCAGCCAAGATAGTTTCCGGGAGACCCAGTACTTC
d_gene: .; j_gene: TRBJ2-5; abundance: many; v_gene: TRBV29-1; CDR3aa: CSACTVGGGETQYF; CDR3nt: TGCAGCGCCTGCACCGTCGGAGGGGGAGAGACCCAGTACTTC
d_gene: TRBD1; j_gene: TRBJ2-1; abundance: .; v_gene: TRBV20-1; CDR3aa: CSARDTLGQGSNEQFF; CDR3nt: TGCAGTGCTAGAGATACCCTGGGACAGGGGAGCAATGAGCAGTTCTTC
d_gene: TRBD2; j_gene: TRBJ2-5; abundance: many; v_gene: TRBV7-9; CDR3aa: CASSLIPGLAGYFQETQYF; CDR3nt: TGTGCCAGCAGCTTAATTCCTGGACTAGCAGGGTACTTCCAAGAGACCCAGTACTTC
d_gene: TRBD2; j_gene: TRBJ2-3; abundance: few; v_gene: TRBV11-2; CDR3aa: CASSRLAGNTDTQYF; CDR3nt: TGTGCCAGCAGCCGACTAGCGGGGAACACAGATACGCAGTATTTT
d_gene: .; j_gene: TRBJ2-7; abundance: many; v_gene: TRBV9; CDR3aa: CASSLTGSDYEQYF; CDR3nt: TGTGCCAGCAGCCTTACAGGGTCCGATTACGAGCAGTACTTC
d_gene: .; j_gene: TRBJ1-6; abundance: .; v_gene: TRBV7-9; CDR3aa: CASSLAPGHPPHF; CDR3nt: TGTGCCAGCAGCTTAGCCCCGGGCCACCCTCCGCACTTT